The T cell receptor beta chain described here comes from a study of blood T cell repertoires in COVID-19. The V gene end was trimmed by 8 bases and the J gene end by 4 bases; junction bases not matched to a gene: 8. The germline V gene has CDR1 MNHEY and CDR2 SMNVEV (reference sequence). CDR3 length equals 13 residues. The data were produced by immunoSEQ multiplex PCR, yet TCRdb's version contains in-frame clones alone and is incomplete. Of 330,000 or so clones in the sample, roughly 90% were seen once. The origin of this receptor is a woman in her twenties or thirties who had recovered from COVID-19. This chain links TRBV27 with TRBJ2-7; 7 nucleotides match TRBD1. Material: PBMCs or T cells enriched from blood (not recorded which). The CDR3 sequence: CASGPTGLYEQYF. CDR3 sequence (DNA): TGTGCCAGCGGGCCGACAGGGTTGTACGAGCAGTACTTC.